The T cell receptor beta chain described here comes from a study of T cells in Graves' hyperthyroidism and ophthalmopathy. Study-level points and caveats: Separation of ophthalmopathy from stable hyperthyroidism was achieved by a 13 V-J model.

Every diagnosis used clinical symptoms, serum thyroxine and TRAb, thyroid ultrasound and orbital computed tomography. The source material, RNA transcripts, was used to amplify TCR beta CDR3 regions. The HTBI primer set drove a first-round RT-PCR of the TCR CDR3. TCRdb reprocessed the multiplex PCR reads via MiXCR and lists one record per CDR3 protein. The sample consists of about 210,000 distinct CDR3 sequences, about 15% of them appearing once. Worth noting for this clonotype: The antigen is unknown.

This TCR derives from a man over 45 with Graves' hyperthyroidism. Sequences were obtained from blood.

The CDR3 DNA sequence: TGTGCCAGCAGTCATAGTCTCTTAGGATTGAATGAGCAGTTCTTC. Protein sequence: CASSHSLLGLNEQFF. This sequence joins TRBV28 and TRBJ2-1, with D hard to call. V gave up 5 bases and J gave up 7 bases, with 18 bases separating them. The CDR3 is 15 residues long. Per germline, CDR1 MDHEN and CDR2 SYDVKM.